These 22 T cell receptor beta chains were all obtained from the same sample, sequenced in a study. TCRdb recomputed calls from the 5' RACE reads with MiXCR, one row per CDR3 protein. The table shows roughly 55,000 distinct CDR3 sequences, with about 25% occurring only once. The sequencing sample was made of tumor-infiltrating naive CD4+ T cells sorted from the breast tumor. Subset given: naive CD4+ T cells, CD4+CD45RA+CD25-. The receptors originated from a female donor with breast cancer.

The V gene is TRBV6-1, the J gene TRBJ1-1; a weak D match, TRBD1 (5 bases). The CDR3 is 14 amino acids. Trimming removed 5 bases at V and 1 base at J, with 11 bases between. CDR1 is MNHNS and CDR2 is SASEGT in the germline V gene. Here the CDR3 DNA reads TGTGCCAGCAGTCTCGAGACAGCGAACACTGAAGCTTTCTTT. This gives the protein CASSLETANTEAFF.

This clonotype was counted many times. V and J are TRBV5-1 and TRBJ2-6; 7 bases match TRBD1. The CDR3 extends over 14 amino acids. Unmatched junction bases numbered 2, after V lost 7 bases and J lost 1 base. The germline CDR1 and CDR2 sequences are SGHRS and YFSETQ. In DNA, the CDR3 is TGCGCCAGCGAGACAGGGTCTGGGGCCAACGTCCTGACTTTC. Protein product: CASETGSGANVLTF.

In DNA form, the CDR3 reads TGTGCCAGCAGCTTGATAGCAGGGACCCAGTACTTC. This translates into CASSLIAGTQYF. The V call is TRBV7-9, the J call TRBJ2-5; D is unresolved. Germline CDR1 and CDR2: SEHNR and FQNEAQ (reference sequence). The ends were cut back, 3 bases at V and 7 bases at J, with 9 bases in the middle. There are 12 residues in the CDR3.

The chain's CDR3 is CASRPLSAVAENTIYF. DNA for the CDR3: TGTGCCAGCAGACCCCTGAGCGCTGTGGCTGAAAACACCATATATTTT. This chain links TRBV5-6 with TRBJ1-3; no clear D. CDR3 length equals 16 residues. Germline lookup yields CDR1 SGHDT and CDR2 YYEEEE. V shed 5 bases and J shed 6 bases, with 21 bases lying between them.

The chain uses TRBV12-3 or TRBV12-4 and TRBJ2-3, with D perhaps matching TRBD1 (6 bases). The CDR3 is 16 residues long. V lost 6 bases to trimming and J lost 1 base, with 17 bases between them. CDR3 nucleotide sequence: TGTGCCAGCAGCTCCAGCAGGGGCTCCGGCACAGATACGCAGTATTTT. This translates into CASSSSRGSGTDTQYF.

This chain joins TRBV5-5 and TRBJ1-2, with a tentative D call TRBD1 (5 bases). The CDR3 sequence is 13 residues long. Germline V lookup: CDR1 SGHKS, CDR2 YYEKEE (reference sequence). V lost 1 base and J 1 base, leaving 5 bases between the germline ends. The DNA for the CDR3 is TGTGCCAGCAGCTTGCAGGGTAACTATGGCTACACCTTC. Its translation is CASSLQGNYGYTF.

This clonotype was seen a few times. This CDR3 reads CASSPGQGVNEQFF. In nucleotides, the CDR3 is TGTGCCAGCAGTCCCGGACAGGGAGTCAATGAGCAGTTCTTC. V is TRBV12-3 or TRBV12-4 and J is TRBJ2-1, with 8 bases that match TRBD1. V gave up 5 bases and J gave up 6 bases; unmatched junction bases: 6. CDR3 size: 14 residues.

This clonotype was counted a few times. This sequence joins TRBV10-3 and TRBJ1-1, with unresolved D. The ends were cut back, 2 bases at V and 0 bases at J, with 10 bases in the middle. The CDR3 extends over 15 amino acids. Per germline, CDR1 ENHRY and CDR2 SYGVKD. CDR3 in DNA: TGTGCCATCAGTGAGCAGGCCCCTCTGAACACTGAAGCTTTCTTT. Amino acids: CAISEQAPLNTEAFF.

In this sample, this clonotype turned up a few times. Compared with germline, one end of the junction differs, possibly owing to a read error. This sequence joins TRBV6-2 or TRBV6-3 and TRBJ1-1; TRBD1 matches 8 bases. There are 16 residues in the CDR3. The germline CDR1 and CDR2 sequences are MNHEY and SVGEGT. The CDR3 coding sequence is TGTGCCAGCAGTTACTCTGCAGGGGGCAGGGGAACTGAAGCTATCTTT. Amino acid sequence: CASSYSAGGRGTEAIF.

This chain links TRBV20-1 with TRBJ2-7; tentatively, D is TRBD1 (5 bases). CDR1 and CDR2 from the germline V gene are DFQATT and SNEGSKA (reference sequence). Trimming took 3 bases from V and 4 from J, leaving 13 bases between them. This CDR3 comprises 13 residues. CDR3 amino acids: CSASLPTGYEQYF. CDR3 coding DNA: TGCAGTGCTAGCCTACCCACAGGTTACGAGCAGTACTTC.

The sample holds many counts of this clonotype. J is TRBJ2-1 and V is TRBV25-1; D gene uncertain. V lost 2 bases to trimming and J lost 6 bases, with 8 bases between them. The CDR3 has 13 amino acids. Germline lookup yields CDR1 MGHDK and CDR2 SYGVNS. As DNA, the CDR3 is TGTGCCAGCAGTGAAGGGTTCGGCAATGAGCAGTTCTTC. This codes for CASSEGFGNEQFF.

By share, this clonotype counts as medium-sized. The V call is TRBV4-1, the J call TRBJ2-6; the match to TRBD2 covers 7 bases. This CDR3 spans 17 amino acids. V was clipped by 4 bases and J by 2 bases; unmatched bases: 8. CDR1 and CDR2 from the germline V gene are MGHRA and YSYEKL. The CDR3 spells CASSRGGVIAGANVLTF. The CDR3 DNA sequence: TGCGCCAGCAGCCGGGGGGGGGTCATTGCTGGGGCCAACGTCCTGACTTTC.

This clonotype was recorded a few times. V gene TRBV6-1 combines with J gene TRBJ1-2; D is uncertain. CDR3 length: 13 residues. Germline CDR1 and CDR2: MNHNS and SASEGT. Trimming took 4 bases from V and 4 from J, leaving 10 bases between them. The CDR3 DNA follows: TGTGCCAGCAGTGTGGTGGTTAGCTATGGCTACACCTTC. It translates to CASSVVVSYGYTF.

There are many counts of this clonotype. The chain employs TRBV12-3 or TRBV12-4 and TRBJ2-1; 7 bases are shared with TRBD1. V gave up 3 bases and J gave up 5 bases; unmatched junction bases: 7. The CDR3 totals 15 residues. This chain's CDR3 is CASSFRTGTDNEQFF. The CDR3 coding sequence is TGTGCCAGCAGTTTTAGGACAGGCACCGACAATGAGCAGTTCTTC.

This clonotype showed up just a few times. The genes are TRBV24-1 and TRBJ2-2; possibly TRBD1 for D (5 bases). V lost 3 bases and J 0 bases, leaving 16 bases between the germline ends. The CDR3 is 18 residues long. CDR1 and CDR2 from the germline V gene are KGHDR and SFDVKD. CDR3 sequence: CATSDGIGRTPNTGELFF. CDR3 nucleotide sequence: TGTGCCACCAGTGATGGTATTGGCAGGACACCGAACACCGGGGAGCTGTTTTTT.

This clonotype has just one count. V is TRBV21-1 and J is TRBJ1-1; the DNA was not compared with TRBD1, the D call given in the table. TRBV21-1 is a listed pseudogene. This CDR3 has 17 residues. CDR3 DNA sequence: TGTGCCAGCAGCATAATCCGGGGACAGGACATTGGCACTGAAGCTTTCTTT. This codes for CASSIIRGQDIGTEAFF.

This chain joins TRBV5-1 and TRBJ2-7; D gene uncertain. CDR1 SGHRS and CDR2 YFSETQ come from the germline V gene. V lost 0 bases, J lost 0 bases, and 1 base lay in between. The CDR3 totals 12 residues. The CDR3 DNA is TGCGCCAGCAGCTTGGTCTCCTACGAGCAGTACTTC. Translating gives CASSLVSYEQYF.

The table lists this clonotype with a few counts. The rearrangement joins TRBV5-5 to TRBJ2-5; a possible D gene is TRBD1 (5 bases). The CDR3 totals 15 residues. The V gene lost 2 bases and the J gene lost 3 bases, with 14 bases spanning the gap. The germline CDR1 and CDR2 sequences are SGHKS and YYEKEE (reference sequence). CDR3: CASSLNPRVEETQYF. CDR3 coding DNA: TGTGCCAGCAGCTTAAACCCCAGGGTAGAAGAGACCCAGTACTTC.

The chain joins TRBV10-3 to TRBJ1-4; possible D gene TRBD1, 5 bases. CDR3 length: 16 residues. Between the trimmed V and J ends, which lost 8 bases and 2 bases, there was a span of 18 bases. The V gene's germline CDR1 is ENHRY and CDR2 SYGVKD. The chain's CDR3 is CAIGIKQGSTNEKLFF. The CDR3 DNA sequence: TGTGCCATCGGCATAAAGCAGGGCTCTACTAATGAAAAACTGTTTTTT.

In its sample, this clonotype was seen many times. The chain uses TRBV29-1 and TRBJ1-2, with D perhaps matching TRBD1 (6 bases). This CDR3 is 13 amino acids long. The germline V gene has CDR1 SQVTM and CDR2 ANQGSEA. Trimming removed 6 bases from V and 4 bases from J, with 15 bases in between. DNA for the CDR3: TGCAGCGTCGGCGAGGGAGGGGGCTATGGCTACACCTTC. Translation: CSVGEGGGYGYTF.

The chain has TRBV28 and TRBJ1-2; D is perhaps TRBD1 (6 bases). Germline CDR1 and CDR2: MDHEN and SYDVKM. The CDR3 length is 14 residues. With 4 bases removed from V and 5 bases from J, the gap between germline ends came to 14 bases. This CDR3 is CASSSSTRGYGYTF. The CDR3, as DNA: TGTGCCAGCAGTTCCTCGACAAGGGGGTATGGCTACACCTTC.

This clonotype was seen only a few times. The chain uses TRBV4-1 and TRBJ1-2; perhaps TRBD1 as D (6 bases). Per germline, CDR1 MGHRA and CDR2 YSYEKL. The V gene lost 4 bases and the J gene lost 8 bases, with 20 bases spanning the gap. CDR3 length equals 15 residues. CDR3 amino acids: CASSPGIGGAGGYTF. The CDR3 DNA reads TGCGCCAGCAGCCCGGGGATTGGGGGCGCGGGGGGCTACACCTTC.